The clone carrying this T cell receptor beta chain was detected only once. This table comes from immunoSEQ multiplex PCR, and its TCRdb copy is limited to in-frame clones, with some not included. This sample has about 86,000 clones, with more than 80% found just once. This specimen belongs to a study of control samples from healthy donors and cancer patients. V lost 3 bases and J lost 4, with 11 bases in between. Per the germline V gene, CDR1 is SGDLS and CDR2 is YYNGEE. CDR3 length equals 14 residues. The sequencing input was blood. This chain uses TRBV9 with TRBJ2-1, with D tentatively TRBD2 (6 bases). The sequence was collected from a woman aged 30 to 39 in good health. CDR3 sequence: CASSDGTSYNEQFF. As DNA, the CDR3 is TGTGCCAGCAGCGACGGGACTTCATACAATGAGCAGTTCTTC.